The subject of this entry is one T cell receptor beta chain. An end of the junction does not agree with germline; a read error may underlie this. From germline, CDR1 is LNHNV and CDR2 YYDKDF (reference sequence). This CDR3 spans 12 amino acids. The data were taken from a study of cytotoxic CD8 clonotypes in ibrutinib-treated CLL. Across the study: Researchers reported over nine relapsed/refractory and 15 treatment-naive patients, under 18 of them IGHV unmutated. It was after a median about 11 months of treatment, range 6 to 36, that response samples were taken. Responses comprised 24 partial and 2 complete; at median roughly 64 months, 14 remained remitted and some 12 progressed.

Frozen-stored PBMCs produced roughly 2 micrograms of genomic DNA for TCR beta libraries. The protocol was immunoSEQ multiplex PCR, while the TCRdb copy is restricted to in-frame clones and leaves out a portion. The sample has some 160,000 clones; approximately 80% are singletons. The source material was PBMCs, sampled after 12 months of ibrutinib treatment. The J gene is TRBJ2-7, the V gene TRBV15; D gene uncertain. This clonotype was sampled from a human donor with chronic lymphocytic leukemia. The CDR3 DNA reads as TGTGCCACCAGCAGAGATTCGGCAACAGCGTGGTTC. It yields the protein CATSRDSATAWF.